This T cell receptor beta chain originates from a study of regulatory T cells in long-lasting Graves disease. General observations from the study: There were preferences for TRBV28, TRBJ1-2 and TRBJ2-5 in persistent disease.

There are a few counts of this clonotype. Antigen: not known. Investigators prepared the TCR beta libraries by applying iRepertoire HTBI primers and Arm-PCR of CDR3 regions. MiXCR, applied by TCRdb to the multiplex PCR reads, yields one record per CDR3 protein. The table lists under 450,000 distinct CDR3 sequences, 16% of them singletons. Germline CDR1 MNHNS, CDR2 SASEGT. V lost 6 bases, J lost 6 bases, and 8 bases stayed unmatched. CDR3 length: 15 amino acids. Time point reported: newly diagnosed GD, antithyroid drugs for less than 3 months. PBMCs provided the RNA from which the TCR library was made. This same sample was also part of a study on T cells in Graves' hyperthyroidism and ophthalmopathy.

The TCR sequence derives from a woman younger than 30 with Graves disease. The specimen was peripheral blood mononuclear cells (PBMCs), collected at new diagnosis, from a patient treated with antithyroid drugs. The chain uses TRBV6-1 and TRBJ1-6, with 7 bases matching TRBD1. CDR3 DNA: TGTGCCAGCAGAACAACGCAGGGGGGTAATTCACCCCTCCACTTT. This gives the protein CASRTTQGGNSPLHF.